This TCR beta chain was documented in a study of blood T cell repertoires in COVID-19. The wider study: The cDNA or gDNA used as material had been derived from T cells, B-cell-depleted T cells, or PBMCs.

The CDR3 is 14 amino acids. The germline V gene encodes CDR1 MNHEY and CDR2 SVGEGT. Profiling relied on immunoSEQ multiplex PCR, and the TCRdb table lists in-frame clones only, not all of them. This sample has about 100,000 clones, with roughly 85% found just once. For this clone: The junction differs from germline at one of its ends, possibly a read error.

Sequencing was carried out using peripheral blood. This chain links TRBV6-2 or TRBV6-3 with TRBJ2-7; 7 bases align to TRBD2. The source of this sequence is a man in his 70s with active or convalescent COVID-19. Here the CDR3 reads CASSFAGASFEQYF. DNA of the CDR3: TGTGCCAGCAGTTTCGCGGGAGCCTCCTTCGAGCAGTACTTC.